These T cell receptor beta chains were read from a single sample in a study of T cells in Graves' hyperthyroidism and ophthalmopathy. MiXCR was run by TCRdb on the multiplex PCR reads, yielding one entry per CDR3 protein. The sample gives some 620,000 distinct CDR3 sequences, about a sixth of which show up once; 3.5% to 4% is in the top ten. Sequenced sample: blood. The receptors here all came from a woman aged 25-40 years with Graves' hyperthyroidism. Both conserved end residues are part of each CDR3. The D gene is left open where the match is weak. Not all rows give a size; the values are once, few, many and, for expanded clones, a class.

CDR3nt,CDR3aa,j_gene,v_gene,abundance,d_gene
TGTGCCAGCAGTGCCTTTTCAGGGAAAGCGCGCGGGAACACTGAAGCTTTCTTT,CASSAFSGKARGNTEAFF,TRBJ1-1,TRBV25-1,few,-
TGTGCCAGCAGCCATAAAGGGACCCTCGGGCGTGGCTACACCTTC,CASSHKGTLGRGYTF,TRBJ1-2,TRBV3-1,many,-
TGTGCCAGCAGCTTACAATCTACTCGGACTAGCACAGATACGCAGTATTTT,CASSLQSTRTSTDTQYF,TRBJ2-3,TRBV7-2,many,-
TGTGCCAGCAGCCTCATAACACCGAGTGCGAATTCACCCCTCCACTTT,CASSLITPSANSPLHF,TRBJ1-6,TRBV7-3,few,-
TGTGCCAGCAGCTACCAGGGGGCCCTCAATCAGCCCCAGCATTTT,CASSYQGALNQPQHF,TRBJ1-5,TRBV7-2,few,TRBD1
TGTGCCAGCAGCCAAGAAAGTTGGCTAGCGACCTACAATGAGCAGTTCTTC,CASSQESWLATYNEQFF,TRBJ2-1,TRBV3-1,few,-
TGTGCCAGCAGCAACAGGGTTGGCGGCACCGGGGAGCTGTTTTTT,CASSNRVGGTGELFF,TRBJ2-2,TRBV7-9,-,-
TGTGCCAGTACCCTAGCGAATAACGGGAATGAGCAGTTCTTC,CASTLANNGNEQFF,TRBJ2-1,TRBV19,-,-
TGTGCCAGCAGTCCCATATCTAGCGGCTCCTACGAGCAGTACTTC,CASSPISSGSYEQYF,TRBJ2-7,TRBV6-1,-,TRBD2
TGTGCCAGCAGTGACAGGATGAACACTGAAGCTTTCTTT,CASSDRMNTEAFF,TRBJ1-1,TRBV5-1,many,-
TGTGCCAGCAGGCCCACTGGAAAGCGGGAGGGCTCATACGAGCAGTACTTC,CASRPTGKREGSYEQYF,TRBJ2-7,TRBV6-1,many,TRBD2
TGTGCCAGCAGCCCTAGAGGACTAGCGGGAGTATTTGAAGAGACCCAGTACTTC,CASSPRGLAGVFEETQYF,TRBJ2-5,TRBV7-2,many,TRBD2
TGTGCCACCAGCAGAGATCTAACGGGTACTAGCACAGATACGCAGTATTTT,CATSRDLTGTSTDTQYF,TRBJ2-3,TRBV15,many,-
TGTGCCAGCAGAAGAACGACAGGGACCTACGAGCAGTACTTC,CASRRTTGTYEQYF,TRBJ2-7,TRBV6-1,many,TRBD1
TGCGCCAGCAGCCTCCAGTTACAGGGGATGGGGCAGCCCCAGCATTTT,CASSLQLQGMGQPQHF,TRBJ1-5,TRBV4-1,few,TRBD1
TGTGCCAGCAGTCCCGGGACAGGGGGGGATAAAGGCAATGAGCAGTTCTTC,CASSPGTGGDKGNEQFF,TRBJ2-1,TRBV28,many,TRBD1
TGCAGCGTTGAACTAGCGGGAGGGGGCGGGGAGCTGTTTTTT,CSVELAGGGGELFF,TRBJ2-2,TRBV29-1,-,TRBD2
TGCAGTGCTAGATACCTCAGGGGCCGGGATTCACCCCTCCACTTT,CSARYLRGRDSPLHF,TRBJ1-6,TRBV20-1,-,-
TGTGCCAGCAGCCAAGATCGATGGGGCCAAGAGACCCAGTACTTC,CASSQDRWGQETQYF,TRBJ2-5,TRBV3-1,many,-
TGTGCCAGCAGACTTACTATCTATGGCTACACCTTC,CASRLTIYGYTF,TRBJ1-2,TRBV6-1,many,-
TGTGCCAGCAGCTTAGTTCCGGGACTAGCGGGAGACAATGAGCAGTTCTTC,CASSLVPGLAGDNEQFF,TRBJ2-1,TRBV11-2,many,TRBD2
TGTGCCAGCAGCCAAGAGGCAGGGGGCTACTACGAGCAGTACTTC,CASSQEAGGYYEQYF,TRBJ2-7,TRBV4-2,few,TRBD1
TGTGCCAGCAGTGAATCCCACAGGACCTACGAGCAGTACTTC,CASSESHRTYEQYF,TRBJ2-7,TRBV6-1,few,-
TGCGCCAGCAGCACCGACGTAAACACAGATACGCAGTATTTT,CASSTDVNTDTQYF,TRBJ2-3,TRBV5-1,many,-
TGTGCCAGCAGTTCCCCATGGGGCTCCTACAAGCAGTACTTC,CASSSPWGSYKQYF,TRBJ2-7,TRBV28,-,-
TGTGCCAGCAGCCCGATCGGGTCTAATGAAAAACTGTTTTTT,CASSPIGSNEKLFF,TRBJ1-4,TRBV3-1,many,-
TGTGCCAGCAGTTACTTTCTAGGTATTCTGCTCCAGCAGCAGTTCTTC,CASSYFLGILLQQQFF,TRBJ2-1,TRBV6-2/TRBV6-3,many,-